This T cell receptor beta chain was sequenced for a study of T cell changes during pregnancy in multiple sclerosis. Germline-derived CDR1 and CDR2 are LNHNV and YYDKDF (reference sequence). The CDR3 covers 15 residues. The V gene lost 5 bases and the J gene lost 5 bases, with 16 bases spanning the gap. Here immunoSEQ multiplex PCR was the method, and the copy in TCRdb shows in-frame clones only, minus some. Altogether 55,000 to 85,000 clones are present, around 94% being singletons, with the ten largest covering less than 0.65%. The chain joins TRBV15 to TRBJ1-5; tentative D call: TRBD1 (6 bases). The TCR sequence derives from a female donor with multiple sclerosis, enrolled in a pregnancy study. Sequencing was performed on peripheral blood, taken in the third trimester of pregnancy. The CDR3 DNA reads as TGTGCCACCAGCGTTAAGCGGACAGCTTATCAGCCCCAGCATTTT. It is translated as CATSVKRTAYQPQHF.